This is a list of T cell receptor beta chains from one sample in a study of blood T cell repertoires in COVID-19. TCRdb's table, derived via immunoSEQ multiplex PCR, lists solely in-frame clones and lacks some. Counted here are under 200,000 clones, roughly 85% occurring once; the ten biggest clones make up around a fifth. The sequencing input was peripheral blood. The source is a man in his 60s with active or convalescent COVID-19. Both conserved end residues are part of each CDR3. D genes are given only for firm matches. Some rows mark clone size as missing; the rest say once, few, many or name a class of expanded clone.

CDR3 DNA: TGTGCCAGTACCCCGAGTGGGGCAGGGTCCACTAACTATGGCTACACCTTC
CDR3 protein: CASTPSGAGSTNYGYTF
clone size: NA
V gene: TRBV19
J gene: TRBJ1-2
D gene: NA

CDR3 DNA: TGTGCCAGCAGTCCGGACACGCAACATAGGGAGCAGTACTTC
CDR3 protein: CASSPDTQHREQYF
clone size: NA
V gene: TRBV27
J gene: TRBJ2-7
D gene: NA

CDR3 DNA: TGTGCCAGCAGTGGCAAGGGGGCACGCACAGATACGCAGTATTTT
CDR3 protein: CASSGKGARTDTQYF
clone size: NA
V gene: TRBV7-3
J gene: TRBJ2-3
D gene: TRBD1

CDR3 DNA: TGTGCCAGCAGTGATATAAGGGCAGGGTACCAAGAGACCCAGTACTTC
CDR3 protein: CASSDIRAGYQETQYF
clone size: NA
V gene: TRBV6-1
J gene: TRBJ2-5
D gene: NA

CDR3 DNA: TGTGCCAGCAGCACCTCAGGGGGCAGTCAGCCCCAGCATTTT
CDR3 protein: CASSTSGGSQPQHF
clone size: NA
V gene: TRBV5-8
J gene: TRBJ1-5
D gene: TRBD1

CDR3 DNA: TGTGCCAGCAGTGAAGTTTCCGGCAGCGCCTTTGAACAGTACTTC
CDR3 protein: CASSEVSGSAFEQYF
clone size: NA
V gene: TRBV6-1
J gene: TRBJ2-7
D gene: NA

CDR3 DNA: TGCGCCAGCAGCTCAGGGGGAGGCTACACCTTC
CDR3 protein: CASSSGGGYTF
clone size: NA
V gene: TRBV5-1
J gene: TRBJ1-2
D gene: TRBD1

CDR3 DNA: TGTGCCAGTAGTCGGCCCGCAGGGGACGTAACAGATACGCAGTATTTT
CDR3 protein: CASSRPAGDVTDTQYF
clone size: NA
V gene: TRBV19
J gene: TRBJ2-3
D gene: NA

CDR3 DNA: TGCGCCAGCAGCGAGGGTATTTTATTAGGTGGGGCCAACGTCCTGACTTTC
CDR3 protein: CASSEGILLGGANVLTF
clone size: NA
V gene: TRBV5-1
J gene: TRBJ2-6
D gene: NA

CDR3 DNA: TGTGCCAGCAGTTACTCGTTAACGGGAGACCAGTATTTT
CDR3 protein: CASSYSLTGDQYF
clone size: NA
V gene: TRBV6-2/TRBV6-3
J gene: TRBJ2-3
D gene: NA

CDR3 DNA: TGCGCCAGCAGCCCCACGACAGGGACGGATCAGCCCCAGCATTTT
CDR3 protein: CASSPTTGTDQPQHF
clone size: few
V gene: TRBV5-1
J gene: TRBJ1-5
D gene: TRBD1

CDR3 DNA: TGTGCCAGCTCACAACCGGGACTAGCGGGGGGGCCAAATACGCAGTATTTT
CDR3 protein: CASSQPGLAGGPNTQYF
clone size: NA
V gene: TRBV18
J gene: TRBJ2-3
D gene: TRBD2

CDR3 DNA: TGTGCCAGCAGCCTAACCCCCAAATTCCCAGATACGCAGTATTTT
CDR3 protein: CASSLTPKFPDTQYF
clone size: NA
V gene: TRBV9
J gene: TRBJ2-3
D gene: NA

CDR3 DNA: TGCGCCAGCAGCCAAGCGACCGCGAACTATGGCCACACCTTC
CDR3 protein: CASSQATANYGHTF
clone size: NA
V gene: TRBV4-1
J gene: TRBJ1-2
D gene: NA

CDR3 DNA: TGTGCCAGCAGCTTATTTGCCGGGGAGAGCTACGAGCAGTACTTC
CDR3 protein: CASSLFAGESYEQYF
clone size: NA
V gene: TRBV7-3
J gene: TRBJ2-7
D gene: NA

CDR3 DNA: TGTGCCAGCAGCTCACCGTCCACGGGAGATACGCAGTATTTT
CDR3 protein: CASSSPSTGDTQYF
clone size: NA
V gene: TRBV7-6
J gene: TRBJ2-3
D gene: NA

CDR3 DNA: TGCAGCGTTCCCCCGCCCGGGACAGGGCTTAGAGGGGGAGTGGACACCATATATTTT
CDR3 protein: CSVPPPGTGLRGGVDTIYF
clone size: few
V gene: TRBV29-1
J gene: TRBJ1-3
D gene: TRBD1

CDR3 DNA: TGCGCCAGCAGCCAACCAGACAGGGGTTGGACTGAAGCTTTCTTT
CDR3 protein: CASSQPDRGWTEAFF
clone size: NA
V gene: TRBV5-1
J gene: TRBJ1-1
D gene: TRBD1

CDR3 DNA: TGTGCCACTTCAGGGACAGCTAATGAAAAACTGTTTTTT
CDR3 protein: CATSGTANEKLFF
clone size: once
V gene: TRBV6-5
J gene: TRBJ1-4
D gene: TRBD1

CDR3 DNA: TGTGCCAGCAGTTATTCGCAGGGCTTTGGCTACACCTTC
CDR3 protein: CASSYSQGFGYTF
clone size: NA
V gene: TRBV6-5
J gene: TRBJ1-2
D gene: NA

CDR3 DNA: TGCGCCAGCCTTAGCGGGGGGGTCGAGGAGACCCAGTACTTC
CDR3 protein: CASLSGGVEETQYF
clone size: NA
V gene: TRBV5-1
J gene: TRBJ2-5
D gene: TRBD2

CDR3 DNA: TGTGCCAGTAGAGTAGGACAGGGGGATTCACCCCTCCACTTT
CDR3 protein: CASRVGQGDSPLHF
clone size: NA
V gene: TRBV5-6
J gene: TRBJ1-6
D gene: TRBD1

CDR3 DNA: TGCGCCAGCAGATCACAGGGGGCCGGTCTAGCCTACAATGAGCAGTTCTTC
CDR3 protein: CASRSQGAGLAYNEQFF
clone size: few
V gene: TRBV5-1
J gene: TRBJ2-1
D gene: TRBD1

CDR3 DNA: TGTGCCACCAGTGACCCCGGACAGGGCAACTATGGCTACACCTTC
CDR3 protein: CATSDPGQGNYGYTF
clone size: NA
V gene: TRBV24-1
J gene: TRBJ1-2
D gene: TRBD1

CDR3 DNA: TGTGCCAGCAGCCTCAGGACAGGGGCCCCGTCCGGAAACACCATATATTTT
CDR3 protein: CASSLRTGAPSGNTIYF
clone size: NA
V gene: TRBV5-4
J gene: TRBJ1-3
D gene: TRBD1

CDR3 DNA: TGTGGTGGGGGGTCCTCTTACACAGATACGCAGTATTTT
CDR3 protein: CGGGSSYTDTQYF
clone size: NA
V gene: TRBV6-5
J gene: TRBJ2-3
D gene: NA

CDR3 DNA: TGCGCCAGCAGTCCGGACAAGGGGTACACAGATACGCAGTATTTT
CDR3 protein: CASSPDKGYTDTQYF
clone size: NA
V gene: TRBV5-1
J gene: TRBJ2-3
D gene: NA

CDR3 DNA: TGTGCCACCAGCAGATCCGGGGGAGGGGCGAGTGTCTATGGCTACACCTTC
CDR3 protein: CATSRSGGGASVYGYTF
clone size: NA
V gene: TRBV15
J gene: TRBJ1-2
D gene: NA

CDR3 DNA: TGTGCCAGCAGCCGAGGCGCGGGGGGGCTGTTCTACAATGAGCAGTTCTTC
CDR3 protein: CASSRGAGGLFYNEQFF
clone size: NA
V gene: TRBV5-8
J gene: TRBJ2-1
D gene: TRBD2

CDR3 DNA: TGTGCCAGCGGGTACAGGGACGCACCCCTCCACTTT
CDR3 protein: CASGYRDAPLHF
clone size: NA
V gene: TRBV2
J gene: TRBJ1-6
D gene: NA

CDR3 DNA: TGTGCCACCAGCGTCGGCCAGGGAAACTATGGCTACACCTTC
CDR3 protein: CATSVGQGNYGYTF
clone size: NA
V gene: TRBV24-1
J gene: TRBJ1-2
D gene: NA

CDR3 DNA: TGTGCCAGCAGCTTGCCCAGGGGGTTGTCAGATACGCAGTATTTT
CDR3 protein: CASSLPRGLSDTQYF
clone size: NA
V gene: TRBV5-6
J gene: TRBJ2-3
D gene: TRBD1

CDR3 DNA: TGTGCCAGTAGTAGGTCAGAAGACAGTGAAAAACTGTTTTTT
CDR3 protein: CASSRSEDSEKLFF
clone size: NA
V gene: TRBV19
J gene: TRBJ1-4
D gene: NA

CDR3 DNA: TGTGCCAGCAGTCCTAGCGGGGGGGACACCGGGGAGCTGTTTTTT
CDR3 protein: CASSPSGGDTGELFF
clone size: NA
V gene: TRBV6-5
J gene: TRBJ2-2
D gene: TRBD2

CDR3 DNA: TGTGCCAGCAGCTCCCGCCCCCTAGTTCTTAATTCACCCCTCCACTTT
CDR3 protein: CASSSRPLVLNSPLHF
clone size: NA
V gene: TRBV5-5
J gene: TRBJ1-6
D gene: NA

CDR3 DNA: TGTGCCAGCAGTGAGTCGGGGGGGCCTACAATGACGCAGTTCTTC
CDR3 protein: CASSESGGPTMTQFF
clone size: many
V gene: TRBV2
J gene: TRBJ2-1
D gene: TRBD2

CDR3 DNA: TGTGCCAGCAGGGAGGGTAATTCACCCCTCCACTTT
CDR3 protein: CASREGNSPLHF
clone size: NA
V gene: TRBV28
J gene: TRBJ1-6
D gene: NA

CDR3 DNA: TGTGCCAGCAGCTTAGAAGCGGGGGGTCGCAATGAGCAGTTCTTC
CDR3 protein: CASSLEAGGRNEQFF
clone size: NA
V gene: TRBV7-7
J gene: TRBJ2-1
D gene: TRBD2

CDR3 DNA: TGTGCCAGCAGTTTTGTCCAGGGCTTCGGGGAGCTGTTTTTT
CDR3 protein: CASSFVQGFGELFF
clone size: few
V gene: TRBV2
J gene: TRBJ2-2
D gene: NA

CDR3 DNA: TGTGCCAGTAGTATAGACAGGGGGCAGGATTCACCCCTCCACTTT
CDR3 protein: CASSIDRGQDSPLHF
clone size: NA
V gene: TRBV19
J gene: TRBJ1-6
D gene: TRBD1

CDR3 DNA: TGTGCCAGCAGCTTATTCCTTAGCTACGAGCAGTACTTC
CDR3 protein: CASSLFLSYEQYF
clone size: NA
V gene: TRBV7-9
J gene: TRBJ2-7
D gene: NA

CDR3 DNA: TGTGCCAGCAGCTACCGGGACAGGACCTACGAGCAGTACTTC
CDR3 protein: CASSYRDRTYEQYF
clone size: once
V gene: TRBV21-1
J gene: TRBJ2-7
D gene: NA

CDR3 DNA: TGTGCCAGTAGTACGGGACAGCAGACCAATGGCTACACCTTC
CDR3 protein: CASSTGQQTNGYTF
clone size: NA
V gene: TRBV19
J gene: TRBJ1-2
D gene: TRBD1

CDR3 DNA: TGTGCCACCTCACCAGCGGGGATCAGGACAGATACGCAGTATTTT
CDR3 protein: CATSPAGIRTDTQYF
clone size: NA
V gene: TRBV6-5
J gene: TRBJ2-3
D gene: TRBD2